This T cell receptor beta chain was found in a study of T cells after yellow fever vaccination. Findings and limits, study-wide: Abundant bulk-population clonotypes could contaminate the FACS-sorted repertoires. Weaker, the secondary response peaked sooner, at day 5 versus 15. Boosting was followed by the reappearance of most primary-vaccination clones (just under 98% CD4, 88% CD8).

5'RACE template switching produced TCR cDNA carrying a universal primer site and UMIs. TCRdb passed the 5' RACE reads through MiXCR, listing each CDR3 protein once. The sample yields about 550,000 distinct CDR3 sequences, roughly a fifth seen once. About this clonotype itself: Its antigen is not known.

Trimming removed 0 bases at V and 0 bases at J, with 3 bases between. Germline assignment: CDR1 MNHEY and CDR2 SVGAGI. The CDR3 is made up of 14 amino acids. This receptor was taken from a man in his thirties or forties who received the YFV17D yellow fever vaccine. This chain joins TRBV6-5 and TRBJ1-3, with D hard to call. The sample consisted of PBMCs, taken 15 days after the yellow fever booster vaccination. The CDR3: CASSYSDSGNTIYF. DNA of the CDR3: TGTGCCAGCAGTTACTCCGACTCTGGAAACACCATATATTTT.